This TCR beta chain emerged from a study of T cell clones after liver transplantation. Study at large: TCRbeta sequencing after a pre-transplant mixed lymphocyte reaction identified graft-donor-reactive clones, later tracked in post-transplant blood. Tolerance: complete withdrawal held at least one year, liver enzymes staying within twice normal.

Clones were read by immunoSEQ multiplex PCR, and TCRdb kept only the in-frame ones, dropping some. Among some 80,000 clones, around four fifths were seen once, and the ten largest hold 2.1%. Germline V gene sequence: CDR1 SGHDT, CDR2 YYEEEE. The V end was cut by 0 bases, the J end by 1 base, with 11 bases between. The CDR3 has 16 residues. The chain carries TRBV5-6 and TRBJ2-1; tentative D call: TRBD1 (6 bases). The material sequenced was CD4+ T cells from blood, taken 48 months after liver transplant. This TCR derives from a human patient who received a liver transplant. Some T cells may have originated in the graft donor. CDR3 loop: CASSLVQGRSYNEQFF. As DNA, the CDR3 is TGTGCCAGCAGCTTGGTACAGGGCCGGTCCTACAATGAGCAGTTCTTC.